The 30 T cell receptor beta chains reported below all come from one sample, sequenced in a study of T cells after yellow fever vaccination. TCRdb used MiXCR to reprocess the 5' RACE reads, holding one entry per CDR3 protein. This table has under 200,000 distinct CDR3 sequences, approximately 10% appearing once. Sequenced material: CD8+ T cells sorted from PBMCs, taken 15 days after the yellow fever booster vaccination. These receptors were obtained from a man aged 18-30 years who received the YFV17D yellow fever vaccine.

The gene calls are TRBV12-5 and TRBJ1-5, with D perhaps matching TRBD1 (6 bases). From germline, CDR1 is LGHNT and CDR2 FRNRAP. The CDR3 is 14 amino acids. V lost 5 bases and J 1 base, leaving 9 bases between the germline ends. CDR3 amino acids: CASGTTGSNQPQHF. Here the CDR3 DNA reads TGTGCTAGTGGTACCACAGGGAGCAATCAGCCCCAGCATTTT.

This clonotype was found a few times. The chain is built from TRBV11-2 and TRBJ1-2, with TRBD1 as a possible D gene (5 bases). Germline V gene data show CDR1 as SGHAT and CDR2 as FQNNGV. The germline V and J ends were trimmed by 1 base and 4 bases, with 10 bases remaining between them. CDR3 size: 14 residues. The CDR3 loop is CASSLGGAVYGYTF. The CDR3 DNA reads as TGTGCCAGCAGCTTAGGTGGGGCTGTCTATGGCTACACCTTC.

The chain carries TRBV29-1 and TRBJ2-6, with D possibly being TRBD1 (6 bases). CDR1 and CDR2 from the germline V gene are SQVTM and ANQGSEA. V was clipped by 4 bases and J by 4 bases, with 20 bases between them. The CDR3 runs to 17 residues. The CDR3 DNA follows: TGCAGCGTTGCAAGTCCAGGGGAAGCAAAAGGGGCCAACGTCCTGACTTTC. Protein product: CSVASPGEAKGANVLTF.

This chain joins TRBV4-3 and TRBJ2-5; D uncertain. Germline CDR1 LGHNA, CDR2 YSLEER. CDR3 length: 15 residues. Trimming removed 0 bases at V and 1 base at J, with 9 bases between. CDR3: CASSQEYVGQETQYF. CDR3 nucleotide sequence: TGCGCCAGCAGCCAAGAATACGTAGGCCAAGAGACCCAGTACTTC.

This clonotype was seen a few times. The rearrangement uses TRBV12-3 or TRBV12-4 and TRBJ2-2, with TRBD2 as a possible D gene (6 bases). Trimming removed 8 bases from V and 0 bases from J, with 16 bases in between. The CDR3 loop spans 16 amino acids. CDR3 nucleotides: TGTGCCAGCCTAAGGCGGGCGGGGACGAACACCGGGGAGCTGTTTTTT. Translating it yields CASLRRAGTNTGELFF.

This clonotype came up many times. The V call is TRBV4-3, the J call TRBJ2-5, with D perhaps matching TRBD2 (7 bases). Trimming took off 1 base at V and 4 bases at J, with 13 bases between the two ends. The CDR3 contains 15 residues. Germline-derived CDR1 and CDR2 are LGHNA and YSLEER. The CDR3 DNA follows: TGCGCCAGCAGCCAAGCCCGGGGGGCCGGAGAGACCCAGTACTTC. This translates into CASSQARGAGETQYF.

This chain uses TRBV30 with TRBJ1-1; D is unclear. Looked up from germline, CDR1 is GTSNPN and CDR2 is SVGIG (reference sequence). CDR3 size: 12 residues. The ends were cut back, 8 bases at V and 4 bases at J, with 14 bases in the middle. The CDR3 here is CARHDSATEAFF. The CDR3 nucleotides read TGTGCCAGGCATGACTCGGCCACTGAAGCTTTCTTT.

The CDR3 region has the DNA TGTGCCAGCAGCTTAGGGGCGGGGAGCACTAATGAAAAACTGTTTTTT. Translating gives CASSLGAGSTNEKLFF. The V gene is TRBV13, the J gene TRBJ1-4; no clear D. V lost 0 bases and J 2 bases, leaving 10 bases between the germline ends. The CDR3 extends over 16 amino acids. Germline lookup yields CDR1 PRHDT and CDR2 FYEKMQ (reference sequence).

The chain has TRBV7-6 and TRBJ2-4, with D hard to call. The CDR3 has 13 amino acids. V was clipped by 3 bases and J by 1 base, with 4 bases between them. Germline V gene lookup returns CDR1 SGHVS and CDR2 FNYEAQ. DNA of the CDR3: TGTGCCAGCAGCTTGTACGCCAAAAACATTCAGTACTTC. Protein product: CASSLYAKNIQYF.

This clonotype was counted between two and nine times. V gene TRBV6-5 combines with J gene TRBJ2-5, with 11 bases matching TRBD2. This CDR3 contains 21 residues. V shed 5 bases and J 5 bases; nucleotides not matched to a gene: 25. From germline, CDR1 is MNHEY and CDR2 SVGAGI. The CDR3 loop reads CASSHITSGGRLGFKMETQYF. CDR3 DNA sequence: TGTGCCAGCAGTCACATTACTAGCGGGGGACGGTTGGGCTTTAAGATGGAGACCCAGTACTTC.

The chain links TRBV28 to TRBJ2-7, with TRBD1 matching 7 bases. Germline assignment: CDR1 MDHEN and CDR2 SYDVKM. The V segment lost 6 bases and the J segment 0 bases; nucleotides outside the gene matches: 5. CDR3 length: 14 amino acids. CDR3 DNA sequence: TGTGCCAGCAGCTTAGGGGACAGCTCCTACGAGCAGTACGTC. Protein: CASSLGDSSYEQYV.

The gene calls are TRBV29-1 and TRBJ2-1; D assignment may be TRBD1 or TRBD2 (5 bases each). The CDR3 loop spans 14 amino acids. Germline V lookup: CDR1 SQVTM, CDR2 ANQGSEA. Deletions cut 6 bases from V and 2 bases from J, with 14 bases between. CDR3 sequence reads: CSVVGGAAYNEQFF. CDR3 nucleotides: TGCAGCGTGGTTGGGGGAGCTGCCTACAATGAGCAGTTCTTC.

The V call is TRBV6-2 or TRBV6-3, the J call TRBJ1-5; no clear D gene. CDR1 and CDR2 from the germline V gene are MNHEY and SVGEGT. V lost 5 bases, J lost 0 bases, and 17 bases lay in between. CDR3 length: 17 residues. This chain's CDR3 is CASSPPDMKLSNQPQHF. The CDR3, as DNA: TGTGCCAGCAGTCCGCCCGACATGAAGCTTAGCAATCAGCCCCAGCATTTT.

This clonotype was seen a handful of times. The rearrangement links TRBV21-1 to TRBJ2-7; the D call TRBD1 from the table was never checked on the DNA. TRBV21-1 is described as a pseudogene. The CDR3 runs 15 residues. The CDR3 DNA reads TGTGCCAGCAGCAAAGTCCGGACAGGGGACTACGAGCAGTACTTC. It yields the protein CASSKVRTGDYEQYF.

A few counts support this clonotype. J is TRBJ2-1 and V is TRBV6-5, with 11 bases that match TRBD2. The trim removed 7 bases at V and 6 bases at J, leaving 11 bases unmatched. CDR1 MNHEY and CDR2 SVGAGI come from the germline V gene. CDR3 length: 16 amino acids. CDR3 nucleotide sequence: TGTGCCAGCAACAGCCTGATAGCGGGGGGGCGCAATGAGCAGTTCTTC. Translation gives CASNSLIAGGRNEQFF.

The chain is built from TRBV7-9 and TRBJ1-3, with unresolved D. CDR1 and CDR2 from the germline V gene are SEHNR and FQNEAQ (reference sequence). V lost 0 bases and J lost 7, with 10 bases in between. CDR3 length equals 14 residues. CDR3 region: CASSLAVETNTIYF. The CDR3 nucleotides are TGTGCCAGCAGCTTAGCGGTTGAGACGAACACCATATATTTT.

This clonotype was counted a few times. The chain links TRBV4-2 to TRBJ1-4; no definite D call. The CDR3 extends over 13 amino acids. Trimming removed 4 bases at V and 8 bases at J, with 11 bases between. The germline gives CDR1 LGHNA, CDR2 YNFKEQ. The CDR3 here is CASSPRVGEKLFF. The CDR3 DNA follows: TGTGCCAGCAGCCCCCGGGTTGGAGAAAAACTGTTTTTT.

This clonotype was counted only a few times. V and J are TRBV4-3 and TRBJ2-3; 7 bases align to TRBD1. V gave up 1 base and J gave up 1 base; unmatched junction bases: 5. CDR3 size: 16 residues. CDR1 and CDR2 (germline): LGHNA, YSLEER. DNA for the CDR3: TGCGCCAGCAGCCAAGCTGACAGGGTGGGCACAGATACGCAGTATTTT. This encodes CASSQADRVGTDTQYF.

CDR3 protein: CAWSPGQGFDEQFF. In nucleotides, the CDR3 is TGTGCCTGGAGTCCGGGACAGGGTTTCGATGAGCAGTTCTTC. The chain couples TRBV30 to TRBJ2-1; 9 bases line up with TRBD1. V lost 2 bases to trimming and J lost 8 bases; unmatched junction nucleotides: 7. Germline values: CDR1 GTSNPN, CDR2 SVGIG (reference sequence). This CDR3 comprises 14 residues.

This chain links TRBV12-3 or TRBV12-4 with TRBJ2-3, with D possibly being TRBD1 (5 bases). The CDR3 covers 13 residues. V lost 6 bases and J lost 6, with 13 bases in between. The CDR3 spells CASRGKWGDTQYF. The CDR3 bases are TGTGCCAGCAGGGGGAAATGGGGCGATACGCAGTATTTT.

The V gene is TRBV4-3, the J gene TRBJ1-1, with D possibly being TRBD1 (5 bases). The CDR3 sequence is 17 residues long. Germline assignment: CDR1 LGHNA and CDR2 YSLEER. V gave up 4 bases and J gave up 0 bases, with 18 bases separating them. For the CDR3, the DNA is TGCGCCAGCAGCCCCGCTAGGCAGGGCTTATTGAACACTGAAGCTTTCTTT. Protein: CASSPARQGLLNTEAFF.

Only a few counts were recorded for this clonotype. An end of the junction differs from the germline gene, which may be a read error. The chain recombines TRBV20-1 with TRBJ2-1; D remains ambiguous. The CDR3 extends over 11 amino acids. CDR1 is DFQATT, CDR2 SNEGSKA, per germline (reference sequence). The CDR3 bases are TGCAGTGCTCGAGAGGCTTATGAGCAGTTCTTC. Amino acids: CSAREAYEQFF.

This clonotype was seen a handful of times. CDR3 DNA: TGTGCCAGCAACGAGGCCGGGGTGAACACTGAAGCTTTCTTT. Translated, it gives CASNEAGVNTEAFF. The J gene is TRBJ1-1, the V gene TRBV5-6; D not resolved. The CDR3 has 14 residues. The V and J ends lost 6 bases and 0 bases respectively, with 12 bases between them. Looked up from germline, CDR1 is SGHDT and CDR2 is YYEEEE.

This clonotype was counted between two and nine times. V and J are TRBV5-1 and TRBJ1-2, with TRBD1 matching over 8 bases. Trimming at V came to 4 bases and at J to 6 bases, leaving 8 bases not matched to a gene. Germline-derived CDR1 and CDR2 are SGHRS and YFSETQ. This CDR3 is built from 14 residues. The CDR3 is CASSRPTGVDGYTF. DNA for the CDR3: TGCGCCAGCAGCCGTCCGACAGGGGTTGATGGCTACACCTTC.

V is TRBV7-9 and J is TRBJ2-1, with 8 positions matching TRBD2. CDR1 is SEHNR and CDR2 is FQNEAQ in the germline V gene (reference sequence). Trimming took 4 bases from V and 6 from J; bases not matched to a gene: 8. CDR3 length: 15 residues. CDR3 sequence reads: CASSSPGGATNEQFF. Written as DNA, the CDR3 is TGTGCCAGCAGCTCCCCCGGGGGGGCGACCAATGAGCAGTTCTTC.

This clonotype was observed at least ten times. The chain carries TRBV20-1 and TRBJ1-1; 7 nucleotides match TRBD1. The CDR3 length is 13 residues. V lost 0 bases, J lost 3 bases, and 1 base stayed unmatched. Germline V CDR1 and CDR2: DFQATT, SNEGSKA (reference sequence). This CDR3 is CSAREQGDTEAFF. The CDR3 DNA reads TGCAGTGCTAGAGAGCAGGGGGACACTGAAGCTTTCTTT.

This clonotype was seen more than once but under ten times. V is TRBV5-1 and J is TRBJ2-6; tentative D call: TRBD2 (7 bases). The length of the CDR3 is 16 residues. V was trimmed by 1 base and J by 6 bases, leaving 14 bases between them. The germline V gene has CDR1 SGHRS and CDR2 YFSETQ. The CDR3 DNA sequence: TGCGCCAGCAGCTTGACCGGGGGGCAGGAGGCCAACGTCCTGACTTTC. Its protein product is CASSLTGGQEANVLTF. Supplemented by reference TRBV5-1 and TRBJ2-6, the full variable domain reads KAGVTQTPRYLIKTRGQQVTLSCSPISGHRSVSWYQQTPGQGLQFLFEYFSETQRNKGNFPGRFSGRQFSNSRSEMNVSTLELGDSALYLCASSLTGGQEANVLTFGAGSRLTVL.

Only a few counts were recorded for this clonotype. The chain employs TRBV29-1 and TRBJ1-1; D gene unclear. Germline CDR1 is SQVTM and CDR2 is ANQGSEA. Trimming left V 6 bases short and J 0 bases short, with 8 bases between. The CDR3 totals 12 residues. The CDR3 coding sequence is TGCAGCGTGTCATATATGAACACTGAAGCTTTCTTT. It translates to CSVSYMNTEAFF.

The table lists this clonotype with many counts. V and J are TRBV29-1 and TRBJ2-5; TRBD2 might be the D (6 bases). Germline V CDR1 and CDR2: SQVTM, ANQGSEA. The CDR3 is 12 amino acids. V gave up 6 bases and J gave up 9 bases, with 17 bases separating them. CDR3 amino acids: CSVRDSRGAQYF. The CDR3 DNA reads TGCAGCGTCCGGGACTCTCGAGGGGCCCAGTACTTC.

This clonotype was observed a few times. This sequence joins TRBV4-2 and TRBJ2-1; 10 bases fit TRBD2. Germline CDR1 reads LGHNA; CDR2 reads YNFKEQ. V lost 5 bases to trimming and J lost 9 bases; unmatched junction nucleotides: 13. There are 16 residues in the CDR3. CDR3 sequence: CASSTLAGVEAFEQFF. CDR3 sequence (DNA): TGTGCCAGCAGCACCCTAGCGGGGGTTGAGGCGTTTGAGCAGTTCTTC.